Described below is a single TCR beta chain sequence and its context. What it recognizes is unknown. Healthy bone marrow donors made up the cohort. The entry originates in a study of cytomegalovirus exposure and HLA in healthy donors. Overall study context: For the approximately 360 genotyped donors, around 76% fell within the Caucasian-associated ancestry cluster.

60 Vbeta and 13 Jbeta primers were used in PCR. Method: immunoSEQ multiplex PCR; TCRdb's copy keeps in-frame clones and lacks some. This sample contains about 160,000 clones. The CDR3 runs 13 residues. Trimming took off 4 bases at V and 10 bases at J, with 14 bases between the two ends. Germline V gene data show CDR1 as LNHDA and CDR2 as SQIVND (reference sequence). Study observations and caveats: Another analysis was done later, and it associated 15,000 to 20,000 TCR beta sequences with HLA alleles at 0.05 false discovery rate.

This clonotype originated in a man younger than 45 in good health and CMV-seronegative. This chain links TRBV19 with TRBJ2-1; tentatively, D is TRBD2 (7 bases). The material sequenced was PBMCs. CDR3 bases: TGTGCCAGTAGTAACCTACAGGGAGGGGAGCAGTTCTTC. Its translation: CASSNLQGGEQFF.